Given below is one T cell receptor (beta chain) in context. Its antigen remains unidentified. Here immunoSEQ multiplex PCR was the method, and the copy in TCRdb shows in-frame clones only, minus some. The data hold some 75,000 clones, with 90% observed a single time. These data belong to a study of identifying expanded T cells in peripheral blood. Healthy donors had no documented immune events, such as infections, while sampled. Study observations and caveats: Over about two and four weeks, about 15 and 19 clones changed, versus approximately 1.1 between replicates. Approximately two-week clone count variance significantly increased as total template count grew.

The receptor comes from a person aged 18 to 75 in good health. Specimen: blood.

CDR3 DNA sequence: TGTGCCAGCAGCTTAGGTGGTCTACCAGGAGATACGCAGTATTTT. Protein product: CASSLGGLPGDTQYF. V usage is TRBV7-9 and J usage is TRBJ2-3; D not certain. Germline CDR1 and CDR2: SEHNR and FQNEAQ (reference sequence). V was clipped by 1 base and J by 5 bases, with 13 bases between them. This CDR3 region has 15 residues.